These 11 T cell receptor beta chains were sequenced from one sample in a study of beta chain features in type 1 diabetes. The study reverse transcribed the entire isolated RNA, so it sequenced expressed TCRB transcripts. Clones were read by immunoSEQ multiplex PCR, and TCRdb kept only the in-frame ones, dropping some. Of 130,000 to 150,000 clones listed, around 51% were seen once; the top ten hold roughly 0.4%. Specimen: Tregs from blood. The receptor source for this set is a man aged 18 to 29 in good health.

The V gene is TRBV7-2, the J gene TRBJ2-4; D remains unclear. Germline V gene sequence: CDR1 SGHTA, CDR2 FQGNSA. The V gene lost 3 bases and the J gene lost 6 bases, with 9 bases spanning the gap. The CDR3 contains 13 residues. The CDR3 reads CASSFSSGNIQYF. The CDR3 nucleotides read TGTGCCAGCAGCTTTTCCAGTGGAAACATTCAGTACTTC.

Only a few counts were recorded for this clone. This rearrangement joins TRBV4-3 to TRBJ2-7; the D gene is possibly TRBD1 (6 bases). CDR1 is LGHNA and CDR2 is YSLEER in the germline V gene. CDR3 length: 14 amino acids. Deletions cut 0 bases from V and 9 bases from J, with 15 bases between. The CDR3 bases are TGCGCCAGCAGCCAAGAAACCACAGGGCTTAGGCAGTACTTC. Residues: CASSQETTGLRQYF.

V gene TRBV7-9 combines with J gene TRBJ2-1, with 7 bases identical to TRBD2. V dropped 5 bases and J dropped 6; count of bases not matched to a gene: 7. CDR3 length: 14 residues. Germline loops: CDR1 SEHNR, CDR2 FQNEAQ (reference sequence). The CDR3 sequence: CASSPRGGINEQFF. CDR3 DNA: TGTGCCAGCAGCCCGAGGGGAGGGATCAATGAGCAGTTCTTC.

V and J are TRBV7-2 and TRBJ2-1, with TRBD2 as a possible D gene (6 bases). CDR1 is SGHTA, CDR2 FQGNSA, per germline. V was clipped by 2 bases and J by 12 bases, with 14 bases between them. There are 13 residues in the CDR3. The DNA of the CDR3 is TGTGCCAGCAGCTTAAGTACGGGGACTTGGCAGTTCTTC. This translates into CASSLSTGTWQFF.

This clone was observed a few times. The V call is TRBV19, the J call TRBJ1-1; D not resolved. Germline assignment: CDR1 LNHDA and CDR2 SQIVND (reference sequence). Trimming removed 5 bases from V and 0 bases from J, with 16 bases in between. The CDR3 is 16 residues long. DNA for the CDR3: TGTGCCAGTAGTCCGTTAGTTGCAGGTATGAACACTGAAGCTTTCTTT. It encodes CASSPLVAGMNTEAFF.

This sequence joins TRBV7-9 and TRBJ2-7; D perhaps matches TRBD1 (7 bases). The length of the CDR3 is 17 residues. Trimming left V 1 base short and J 1 base short, with 17 bases between. Germline V gives CDR1 SEHNR, CDR2 FQNEAQ (reference sequence). The CDR3 DNA reads as TGTGCCAGCAGCTTAGGCTTGGGGGGCAGGGGGTCCTACGAGCAGTACTTC. Protein product: CASSLGLGGRGSYEQYF.

There are a few counts of this clone. The chain couples TRBV28 to TRBJ2-5, with 10 bases matching TRBD1. The CDR3 covers 16 residues. Germline values: CDR1 MDHEN, CDR2 SYDVKM. The ends lost 6 bases at V and 3 bases at J; junction bases unmatched: 10. DNA for the CDR3: TGTGCCAGCAGCTCCGGGACAGGGGTCGACAAAGAGACCCAGTACTTC. Its protein product is CASSSGTGVDKETQYF.

V is TRBV15 and J is TRBJ1-2, with TRBD1 matching 9 bases. The CDR3 has 16 residues. Germline V lookup: CDR1 LNHNV, CDR2 YYDKDF (reference sequence). Trimming at V came to 0 bases and at J to 1 base, leaving 3 bases not matched to a gene. This CDR3 is CATSRETGQGNYGYTF. The CDR3 bases are TGTGCCACCAGCAGAGAGACGGGACAGGGTAACTATGGCTACACCTTC. Supplemented by reference TRBV15 and TRBJ1-2, the full variable domain reads DAMVIQNPRYQVTQFGKPVTLSCSQTLNHNVMYWYQQKSSQAPKLLFHYYDKDFNNEADTPDNFQSRRPNTSFCFLDIRSPGLGDTAMYLCATSRETGQGNYGYTFGSGTRLTVV.

V usage is TRBV28 and J usage is TRBJ2-5, with TRBD1 identical over 8 bases. The germline V gene has CDR1 MDHEN and CDR2 SYDVKM. This CDR3 is built from 15 residues. The V gene end was trimmed by 7 bases and the J gene end by 1 base; junction bases not matched to a gene: 8. In DNA form, the CDR3 reads TGTGCCAGCAATTCCGGACAGGGCGCCCAAGAGACCCAGTACTTC. Translation: CASNSGQGAQETQYF. The whole variable domain, filled in from reference TRBV28 and TRBJ2-5, reads DVKVTQSSRYLVKRTGEKVFLECVQDMDHENMFWYRQDPGLGLRLIYFSYDVKMKEKGDIPEGYSVSREKKERFSLILESASTNQTSMYLCASNSGQGAQETQYFGPGTRLLVL.

This chain uses TRBV9 with TRBJ2-2; TRBD2 might be the D (5 bases). The CDR3 extends over 14 amino acids. The germline CDR1 and CDR2 sequences are SGDLS and YYNGEE. V shed 8 bases and J shed 2 bases, with 13 bases lying between them. The CDR3: CASRPGVNTGELFF. CDR3 DNA sequence: TGTGCCAGTCGCCCCGGGGTTAACACCGGGGAGCTGTTTTTT.

This clone was detected only a few times. The rearrangement uses TRBV2 and TRBJ1-5; 8 bases fit TRBD1. The CDR3 totals 13 residues. Per germline, CDR1 SNHLY and CDR2 FYNNEI. Trimming removed 5 bases from V and 6 bases from J; junction bases left unmatched: 3. The CDR3, as DNA: TGTGCCAGCAGTCGACAGGGGAGTCAGCCCCAGCATTTT. Amino acids: CASSRQGSQPQHF.